The T cell receptor (beta chain) under discussion was sequenced for a study of shared clonotypes between healthy human individuals. Study-wide results and limits: Non-shared clonotypes were found to have lower generation probabilities than the clonotypes that were shared by all four of the sorted-subset donors.

All donors qualified as healthy HIV-negative adults and had experienced no recent acute infections or vaccinations. Clones were read by immunoSEQ multiplex PCR, and TCRdb kept only the in-frame ones, dropping some. The table lists about 960,000 clones, around 80% of them singletons. Germline V gene sequence: CDR1 MNHNS, CDR2 SASEGT. Trimming left V 5 bases short and J 3 bases short, with 13 bases between. The CDR3 has 14 residues. Comment on this clone: Its antigen is undetermined.

This sequence was found in a man between 18 and 29 years old in good health. Specimen: memory CD4+ T cells sorted from blood. Regarding subset: CD45RA-negative fraction. The chain carries TRBV6-1 and TRBJ1-1; possible D gene TRBD1, 6 bases. The CDR3 DNA sequence: TGTGCCAGCAGTCACCCAGGGGAGGACACTGAAGCTTTCTTT. Its protein is CASSHPGEDTEAFF.